This TCR beta chain was observed in a study of cytomegalovirus exposure and HLA in healthy donors (dated by TCRdb to about 2017). About the investigation overall: An earlier analysis of fewer than 750 of the donors reported 276 Gb of sequence data and 95 million to 130 million unique TCR beta sequences obtained from about 200 million T cells. The number of typed donors differed by locus: about 620-640 for A, B, C, DRB1 and DQB1; approximately 530 for DQA1; 606 for DPA1; and about 450 for DPB1. All discovery cohort repertoires had been generated using a single sequencing platform. A separate validation cohort of approximately 120 different subjects was used in addition to the 666-subject first cohort. Donor age, sex, ethnicity and CMV serostatus were collected together with the repertoire data. Both class I and class II loci were covered by HLA typing, at four-digit resolution. In an earlier analysis of about 590 of the donors, high-throughput TCR beta sequencing was used to judge whether each TCR beta V gene segment behaved as functional or pseudogenic. The aim of the study was to test whether cataloging public T cell receptors could identify signatures of past pathogen exposure. Of the 300 to 450 genotyped donors, less than 85% were placed in the genetic ancestry cluster associated with self-reported Caucasian donors. An early release that covered some 640 HLA-typed donors contained around 300 gigabases of sequencing data and around 85 million unique TCR sequences. A later genetic analysis took genome-wide SNP genotypes for about 55% of the roughly 700 donors and used that subset as a discovery cohort. A later analysis re-analyzed previously published TCR beta repertoires from approximately 700 donors and added high-resolution HLA genotyping to study TCR occurrence patterns. The study used immunosequencing to profile the T cell repertoires of under 700 subjects and linked those repertoires to cytomegalovirus serostatus. The later analysis used no new phenotypic data to find candidate immune exposures, relying instead on TCR beta sequences and their occurrence across donors. On average, around 240,000 unique TCR beta nucleotide sequences were sequenced per donor among some 430 genotyped donors of the cohort, with roughly 19% of those sequences being non-productive. Because of strong linkage in the cohort, five DR-DQ haplotypes were treated as single units for association and clustering. High-throughput TCR immunosequencing, statistical association of individual TCRs with disease status, and machine learning were combined to predict cytomegalovirus infection status.

The method behind the library was the immunoSEQ multiplex PCR assay. The multiplex PCR relied on a mix of 60 forward primers for TCR Vbeta segments and 13 reverse primers for TCR Jbeta segments. The CDR3 region of rearranged TCR beta genes was amplified from genomic DNA with a multiplex PCR assay. The amplified TCR beta libraries were sequenced on the Illumina HiSeq System as 87-base-pair reads. In the original analysis: In a later analysis, roughly 80 million unique TCR beta chains were counted across the approximately 640 repertoires, and about 9.9 million of these chains were shared by at least two donors. Raw reads were error-corrected and collapsed into unique sequences by a nearest-neighbor algorithm in which closely related sequences were merged to remove PCR and sequencing errors. Alignment of CDR3 sequences to IMGT reference sequences was used to assign V, D and J gene segments. For a sequence to be retained, a match of at least six nucleotides to both a V gene segment and a J gene segment was required. A rearrangement was called productive if the CDR3 had no stop codons and remained in frame with V and J, and every other rearrangement was called non-productive. CDR3 was defined by IMGT convention, running from the second conserved V-encoded cysteine to the conserved J-encoded phenylalanine. In an earlier analysis of approximately 500 of the donors, sequences lacking an unambiguous match to a single V gene segment were excluded. An earlier analysis of a few hundred of the donors called V segments functional above 56.7% productive rearrangements and segregating when the between-donor standard deviation exceeded 5%. A statistical classification framework was built to diagnose cytomegalovirus status from the catalog of TCR beta chain sequences. In a later analysis, TCR nucleotide sequences were compared against IMGT/GENE-DB human TR gene sequences so that V and J genes could be assigned. A later analysis assigned CDR3 sequences and most-parsimonious VDJ recombination scenarios with the TCRdist pipeline. In a later analysis, every TCR beta chain was defined by the combination of its CDR3 amino acid sequence and its V-gene family, and reads without a unique V-gene family were dropped. As a way to deal with suspected cross-contamination and a sequencing artifact, a later analysis dropped roughly 620 nucleotide sequences that were highly shared and had low generation probability. In a later analysis, a clonal expansion index for each public chain was calculated from normalized within-repertoire ranks of inferred template counts. Generation probabilities in a later analysis came from a VDJ recombination model fitted to out-of-frame rearrangements, and those results were checked against IGoR. In a later analysis, hypergeometric tests were used to score TCR-TCR, TCR-HLA and TCR-CMV co-occurrence, with a repertoire-size bias correction applied to TCR pairs. A later analysis estimated false discovery rates by permuting HLA or CMV assignments 20 times. In a later analysis, co-occurring TCRs were grouped with DBSCAN, and TCRdist sequence similarity was added when clustering was performed within HLA-allele-positive subsets. Repertoires with fewer than 30,000 or more than 120,000 public chains, plus five repertoires with anomalous nucleotide sharing, were excluded from co-occurrence clustering. TCRdb took this table from immuneACCESS and kept in-frame rearrangements with V and J called. Such tables lack part of the clones; where checked against another copy, unresolved V genes explain under half of the gap, and the rest is unexplained. That table is the source of V, J and clone size, and D and trimming were worked out from the DNA. Counted in this sample were around 190,000 clones; 75% to 85% of them appeared once. The ten top clones hold about 14% of the sample.

The CDR3 goes from the cysteine to the phenylalanine over 15 residues. CDR3 DNA only is kept here, 45 bases in frame from base 1. The germline V gene supplies CDR1 MGHRA and CDR2 YSYEKL. Trimming leaves V shorter by 2 bases and J shorter by 2 bases, with the junction holding 1 base beyond the gene matches. The cohort consisted of more than 650 healthy bone marrow donors. Cohort members were all nominally healthy when sampled, although unrecorded immune exposures were likely present. The donor tested CMV seropositive and was one of the 289 seropositive cohort members. Each donor provided a peripheral blood sample, and peripheral blood mononuclear cells were used for TCR beta sequencing. Genomic DNA was extracted from the blood cell samples with the Qiagen DNeasy Blood Extraction Kit. Study-level results and caveats: In a later analysis, the rate of TCR association differed among HLA loci, with DRB1 alleles having the most associated TCRs and HLA-C alleles having the fewest. In a later analysis, around 17,000 TCR beta sequences were associated with specific HLA alleles at a false discovery rate of 0.05. The sequencing pipeline was judged likely to have produced a cluster of highly shared sequence variants as a technical artifact. An earlier analysis of approximately 500 of the donors showed that most TCR beta V segments appeared in productive rearrangements either about 87% or about 30% of the time, which broadly matched IMGT annotations. Strong co-occurrence of HLA alleles, especially DR and DQ, made assigning TCR associations to individual alleles difficult. The classifier was reported to diagnose cytomegalovirus status with high specificity and sensitivity in both the original and validation cohorts. Correlated functional status among segregating V segments might be attributable to linkage disequilibrium, but an unknown experimental factor could not be ruled out. A further reported finding was that TCR beta sequences accurately predicted the HLA-A and HLA-B alleles for most subjects in the first cohort. For the cohort, immune exposure information was limited to CMV serostatus. A few of the identified cytomegalovirus-associated TCR beta chains were confirmed in vitro to be specific for cytomegalovirus antigens. HLA typing was unavailable for some donors at each locus, so association tests used only the typed subset. A later genetic analysis reported fewer N-insertions in productive TCRs among donors in an Asian-associated ancestry cluster than the roughly 700-donor mean. The study listed 150 to 200 TCR beta chains as associated with cytomegalovirus. While some public TCRs were present in many individuals, most TCR sequences turned up only very rarely across donors. A later genetic analysis associated a missense DCLRE1C variant with V-gene and J-gene trimming of TCR beta chains, and an independent cohort replicated the association. Compared with equally common non-associated chains, HLA-associated TCR beta chains in a later analysis were more clonally expanded and had lower generation probabilities. Several of the top co-occurrence clusters appeared to be linked to parvovirus B19, influenza, CMV and Epstein-Barr virus, according to a later analysis. The 87-base-pair reads could not distinguish some IMGT-functional V segments, including TRBV6-2 and TRBV6-3, so those segments were excluded. This cohort had only TCR beta chains sequenced, and the lack of alpha or paired-chain data limited which features could be detected. Over 15 rarely observed V segments, including chromosome 9 orphons, were excluded from the earlier analysis of almost 600 of the donors because counts were too low. The presence/absence analyses assumed that sequencing depth was roughly uniform across donors, and that assumption may not be true. In a later analysis, most CMV-associated TCR beta chains were found to appear HLA-restricted, with HLA associations seemingly driven largely by CMV exposure. It was suggested by the authors that the approach could potentially be generalized to other disease states and immunological phenotypes.

This clone was seen only a few times. What this receptor recognizes is not known. Base-call qualities are not available, and no considerably larger clone is one nucleotide away. The clonotype was recovered from a woman aged 25 to 39 in good health and CMV-seropositive. The rearranged chain carries TRBV4-1 and TRBJ2-2; 8 central bases correspond to TRBD1. What was sequenced was PBMCs. The CDR3 reads CASSQTGGNTGELFF. The DNA is as follows: TGCGCCAGCAGCCAAACAGGGGGTAACACCGGGGAGCTGTTTTTT.